The TCR beta chain under discussion was sequenced for a study of blood T cell repertoires in COVID-19. At the level of the study: Some COVID-19 samples were acute and others convalescent; all came from the United States, Italy and Spain.

Living in about two dozen US areas, the participants were between about 18 and 95 years of age. Clinical histories supplied by participants themselves formed the basis of cohort assignment. The CDR3 length is 12 residues. Germline CDR1 is SQVTM and CDR2 is ANQGSEA. The J segment lost 2 bases and the V segment lost 6 bases, leaving 3 bases of the junction unmatched. The authors' processing: Using reference gene primer amplification, nucleated cell counts were estimated. TCRdb's copy holds only in-frame clones and misses some; the assay was immunoSEQ multiplex PCR. V, J and clone size reflect that table, while D and trimming were determined from the DNA. The top ten clones hold 1% to 1.5% of a sample with around 380,000 clones, 87% of them seen once.

The receptor was derived from a man aged 25 to 40 who had recovered from COVID-19. The J gene is TRBJ2-7, the V gene TRBV29-1; 8 bases line up with TRBD1. The sequenced sample was PBMCs or T cells enriched from blood (not recorded which). The CDR3 loop is CSVPGQAYEQYF. Written as DNA, the CDR3 is TGCAGCGTACCGGGACAGGCCTACGAGCAGTACTTC.